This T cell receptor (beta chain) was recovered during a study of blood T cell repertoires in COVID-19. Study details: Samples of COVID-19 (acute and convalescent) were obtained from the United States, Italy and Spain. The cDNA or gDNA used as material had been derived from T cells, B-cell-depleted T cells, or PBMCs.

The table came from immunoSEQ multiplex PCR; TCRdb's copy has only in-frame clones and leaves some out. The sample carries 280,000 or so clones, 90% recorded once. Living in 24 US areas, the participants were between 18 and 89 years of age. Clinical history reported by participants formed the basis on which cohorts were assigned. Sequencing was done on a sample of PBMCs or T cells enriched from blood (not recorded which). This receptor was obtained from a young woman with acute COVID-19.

The CDR3: CASSLQQGIVYNEQFF. The CDR3 DNA is TGCGCCAGCAGCTTACAACAGGGGATCGTGTACAATGAGCAGTTCTTC. The rearrangement links TRBV5-1 to TRBJ2-1; 7 nucleotides match TRBD1. CDR3 size: 16 residues. Germline V CDR1 and CDR2: SGHRS, YFSETQ. Losses at the gene ends were 2 bases for V and 4 bases for J; bases not matched to a gene: 9. Filled out from reference TRBV5-1 and TRBJ2-1, the complete variable domain reads KAGVTQTPRYLIKTRGQQVTLSCSPISGHRSVSWYQQTPGQGLQFLFEYFSETQRNKGNFPGRFSGRQFSNSRSEMNVSTLELGDSALYLCASSLQQGIVYNEQFFGPGTRLTVL.